What follows are 16 T cell receptor beta chains derived from one specimen sequenced in a study of blood T cell repertoires in COVID-19. Only in-frame clones appear in the TCRdb table, and some are missing; sequencing was by immunoSEQ multiplex PCR. The profile shows around 50,000 clones, over 85% of them singletons. The sample was peripheral blood. The receptors were gathered from a man aged 70-80 years with active COVID-19.

J is TRBJ1-2 and V is TRBV18; 11 nucleotides line up with TRBD1. The length of the CDR3 is 14 residues. Germline lookup yields CDR1 KGHSH and CDR2 LQKENI. Trimming removed 3 bases from V and 3 bases from J; junction bases left unmatched: 0. CDR3 coding DNA: TGTGCCAGCTCACCGGGACAGGGGGACTATGGCTACACCTTC. Residues: CASSPGQGDYGYTF.

With respect to this clone: Other DNA sequences in the same sample also yield this CDR3. The rearrangement links TRBV6-5 to TRBJ1-2; 7 bases are a match to TRBD1. This CDR3 has 13 amino acids. The germline CDR1 and CDR2 sequences are MNHEY and SVGAGI. V trimming: 6 bases; J trimming: 5 bases; junction bases outside the gene matches: 6. The CDR3 loop reads CASSRTGPYGYTF. The CDR3 DNA follows: TGTGCCAGCAGCAGGACAGGACCTTATGGCTACACCTTC.

The V call is TRBV6-1, the J call TRBJ2-5; TRBD1 agrees at 7 bases. In germline, CDR1 is MNHNS, CDR2 SASEGT. The CDR3 covers 17 residues. With V trimmed by 0 bases and J by 5 bases, 12 bases remained unmatched. The DNA of the CDR3 is TGTGCCAGCAGTGAAGCCTCCAGGACAGGCACAGGGGAGACCCAGTACTTC. This translates into CASSEASRTGTGETQYF.

V gene TRBV24-1 combines with J gene TRBJ2-5; D ambiguous. The V gene lost 5 bases and the J gene lost 3 bases, with 9 bases spanning the gap. Germline V CDR1 and CDR2: KGHDR, SFDVKD. This CDR3 has 13 amino acids. CDR3 amino acids: CATSGTNKETQYF. The CDR3 DNA reads as TGTGCCACCAGTGGTACCAACAAAGAGACCCAGTACTTC.

This chain connects TRBV24-1 to TRBJ1-5, with D maybe TRBD1 (6 bases). Germline loops: CDR1 KGHDR, CDR2 SFDVKD. Trimming left V 3 bases short and J 4 bases short, with 12 bases between. The CDR3 totals 15 residues. The CDR3 is CATSDPRRGNQPQHF. The CDR3 bases are TGTGCCACCAGTGATCCCCGCAGGGGTAATCAGCCCCAGCATTTT.

The chain couples TRBV7-3 to TRBJ1-4, with 7 bases that match TRBD1. The CDR3 has 14 amino acids. Unmatched junction bases numbered 3, after V lost 2 bases and J lost 6 bases. CDR1 and CDR2 from the germline V gene are SGHTA and FQGTGA. The DNA for the CDR3 is TGTGCCAGCAGCTTAGTGGACAGGTATGAAAAACTGTTTTTT. It yields the protein CASSLVDRYEKLFF.

The V call is TRBV7-2, the J call TRBJ1-1; D is perhaps TRBD1 (6 bases). The CDR3 covers 14 residues. The germline CDR1 and CDR2 sequences are SGHTA and FQGNSA. Trimming removed 4 bases from V and 7 bases from J, with 16 bases in between. CDR3 DNA sequence: TGTGCCAGCAGCTCTACAGGGATGGCTGATGAAGCTTTCTTT. Amino acids: CASSSTGMADEAFF.

This chain links TRBV11-3 with TRBJ2-1; weak D call: TRBD2 (7 bases). V gave up 5 bases and J gave up 9 bases, with 14 bases separating them. This CDR3 is built from 13 residues. Germline CDR1 is SGHNT and CDR2 is YENEEA. The CDR3 DNA reads TGTGCCAGCAGCCTAGGGGGGGGTTCTGAGCAGTTCTTC. Encoded protein: CASSLGGGSEQFF.

The V gene is TRBV6-5, the J gene TRBJ1-6; 7 bases align to TRBD1. Germline V CDR1 and CDR2: MNHEY, SVGAGI. The CDR3 extends over 15 amino acids. The V and J ends lost 5 bases and 10 bases, in that order; junction bases with no gene match: 11. The CDR3 DNA is TGTGCCAGCAGTACCGACAGGGAAATGGAATCACCCCTCCACTTT. Its protein product is CASSTDREMESPLHF.

The chain recombines TRBV4-1 with TRBJ2-3; 8 positions match TRBD2. The V gene's germline CDR1 is MGHRA and CDR2 YSYEKL. With 5 bases clipped from V and 5 bases from J, the junction kept 12 bases outside the gene matches. This CDR3 region has 16 residues. CDR3 sequence (DNA): TGCGCCAGCAGCGACCCATGGCGGGGGGTCAGAGATACGCAGTATTTT. It encodes CASSDPWRGVRDTQYF.

This chain connects TRBV5-5 to TRBJ2-1, with D maybe TRBD1 (6 bases). This CDR3 spans 17 amino acids. Looked up from germline, CDR1 is SGHKS and CDR2 is YYEKEE (reference sequence). V shed 0 bases and J shed 3 bases, with 16 bases lying between them. This CDR3 is CASSLVGYRVLYNEQFF. The CDR3, as DNA: TGTGCCAGCAGCTTGGTGGGATACAGGGTCCTCTACAATGAGCAGTTCTTC.

The V call is TRBV16, the J call TRBJ1-3; 7 bases align to TRBD1. The junction had 2 bases not matched to a gene; V was cut back by 3 bases and J by 0 bases. Germline-derived CDR1 and CDR2 are KGHSY and FQNENV. CDR3 length: 15 residues. The CDR3 nucleotides are TGTGCCAGCAGCCAGGACAGGAGCTCTGGAAACACCATATATTTT. This codes for CASSQDRSSGNTIYF.

This clone was found once. V gene TRBV9 combines with J gene TRBJ1-1; no reliable D call. The CDR3 contains 15 residues. The germline V gene has CDR1 SGDLS and CDR2 YYNGEE. V lost 0 bases and J lost 4, with 13 bases in between. This CDR3 reads CASSVVVNPGTEAFF. The CDR3 nucleotides are TGTGCCAGCAGCGTAGTGGTCAACCCGGGCACTGAAGCTTTCTTT.

This rearrangement joins TRBV3-1 (or the pseudogene TRBV3-2) to TRBJ1-2; D may be TRBD1 (6 bases). V was cut by 2 bases and J by 0 bases, with 10 bases left in between. The CDR3 loop spans 15 amino acids. The V gene's germline CDR1 is LGHDT and CDR2 YNNKEL (reference sequence). Here the CDR3 DNA reads TGTGCCAGCAGCCAACAGGGGACATCTAACTATGGCTACACCTTC. The encoded protein is CASSQQGTSNYGYTF.

This clone was counted a single time. The chain couples TRBV19 to TRBJ1-2; D remains unclear. The CDR3 sequence is 14 residues long. Germline V gene sequence: CDR1 LNHDA, CDR2 SQIVND (reference sequence). Deletions cut 8 bases from V and 5 bases from J, with 18 bases between. CDR3 in amino acids: CASESYDREYGYTF. The CDR3, as DNA: TGTGCCAGTGAATCCTACGATAGGGAGTATGGCTACACCTTC.

The genes are TRBV6-5 and TRBJ2-2; D is undetermined. CDR3 length equals 12 residues. From germline, CDR1 is MNHEY and CDR2 SVGAGI. V lost 6 bases to trimming and J lost 5 bases, with 7 bases between them. This chain's CDR3 is CASRPTTGELFF. The CDR3, as DNA: TGTGCCAGCAGACCGACTACCGGGGAGCTGTTTTTT.